The 31 T cell receptor beta chains presented below share a single source sample, sequenced in a study of cytomegalovirus exposure and HLA in healthy donors. The PCR employed 60 Vbeta primers together with 13 Jbeta primers. Repertoires were generated with immunoSEQ multiplex PCR, while TCRdb's copy carries only in-frame clones and drops some. The data hold 200,000 to 250,000 clones, with almost 80% observed a single time. Input material: PBMCs. These receptors all stem from a man between 18 and 35 years old in good health and CMV-seronegative.

The chain uses TRBV7-9 and TRBJ1-5; D call uncertain. Germline CDR1 reads SEHNR; CDR2 reads FQNEAQ (reference sequence). Trimming shortened V by 2 bases and J by 0 bases, and 5 bases separated the two germline ends. The length of the CDR3 is 14 residues. The CDR3 coding sequence is TGTGCCAGCAGCTTACAGGATAGCAATCAGCCCCAGCATTTT. This gives the protein CASSLQDSNQPQHF. Full variable domain (rest looked up from reference TRBV7-9 and TRBJ1-5): DTGVSQNPRHKITKRGQNVTFRCDPISEHNRLYWYRQTLGQGPEFLTYFQNEAQLEKSRLLSDRFSAERPKGSFSTLEIQRTEQGDSAMYLCASSLQDSNQPQHFGDGTRLSIL.

The chain combines TRBV5-6 with TRBJ1-6; D might be TRBD1 (5 bases). Trimming left V 6 bases short and J 10 bases short, with 17 bases between. CDR3 size: 14 residues. Germline assignment: CDR1 SGHDT and CDR2 YYEEEE. The CDR3 coding sequence is TGTGCCAGCAACCGGTGGCAGGGAGGGTCACCCCTCCACTTT. Protein sequence: CASNRWQGGSPLHF.

The V call is TRBV27, the J call TRBJ2-7; TRBD2 matches at 10 bases. V was clipped by 0 bases and J by 2 bases; unmatched bases: 10. The germline gives CDR1 MNHEY, CDR2 SMNVEV (reference sequence). This CDR3 is built from 18 residues. CDR3 residues: CASSLSGPGTSVTYEQYF. CDR3 nucleotides: TGTGCCAGCAGTTTATCGGGCCCCGGGACTAGCGTAACCTACGAGCAGTACTTC.

This clone turned up a few times. The chain recombines TRBV25-1 with TRBJ1-5, with 9 bases that match TRBD1. CDR3 length: 17 residues. The ends lost 5 bases at V and 1 base at J; junction bases unmatched: 9. Germline V gene lookup returns CDR1 MGHDK and CDR2 SYGVNS. The CDR3 spells CASSSNPTGGSNQPQHF. DNA of the CDR3: TGTGCCAGCAGTTCCAACCCGACAGGGGGGAGCAATCAGCCCCAGCATTTT. The whole variable domain, filled in from reference TRBV25-1 and TRBJ1-5, reads EADIYQTPRYLVIGTGKKITLECSQTMGHDKMYWYQQDPGMELHLIHYSYGVNSTEKGDLSSESTVSRIRTEHFPLTLESARPSHTSQYLCASSSNPTGGSNQPQHFGDGTRLSIL.

The chain has TRBV6-6 and TRBJ2-1; D is perhaps TRBD2 (6 bases). The CDR3 is 15 residues long. Germline V gene data show CDR1 as MNHNY and CDR2 as SVGAGI (reference sequence). V was shortened by 0 bases and J by 5 bases, with 11 bases between the two germline ends. The CDR3: CASSYSQGGHNEQFF. CDR3 bases: TGTGCCAGCAGTTACTCCCAGGGAGGCCACAATGAGCAGTTCTTC.

The chain uses TRBV11-1 and TRBJ2-5; 12 bases match TRBD2. CDR1 and CDR2 (germline): SGHAT, FQDESV (reference sequence). The V segment lost 6 bases and the J segment 2 bases; nucleotides outside the gene matches: 7. The CDR3 extends over 16 amino acids. As DNA, the CDR3 is TGTGCCAGCAGTGCGACTAGCGGGGGATGGCAAGAGACCCAGTACTTC. Its translation: CASSATSGGWQETQYF.

V is TRBV12-5 and J is TRBJ2-2; the match to TRBD1 covers 8 bases. The ends lost 6 bases at V and 4 bases at J; junction bases unmatched: 7. The germline V gene encodes CDR1 LGHNT and CDR2 FRNRAP. The CDR3 runs 15 residues. CDR3 DNA: TGTGCTAGTGGACAAGACAGGGGATTCACCGGGGAGCTGTTTTTT. Translated: CASGQDRGFTGELFF.

The V and J genes are TRBV6-1 and TRBJ1-2; weak D call: TRBD1 (6 bases). Germline values: CDR1 MNHNS, CDR2 SASEGT. This CDR3 spans 15 amino acids. V lost 6 bases to trimming and J lost 1 base, with 15 bases between them. The CDR3 here is CASRATGKLNYGYTF. CDR3 in DNA: TGTGCCAGCAGAGCGACAGGCAAACTTAACTATGGCTACACCTTC.

V and J are TRBV27 and TRBJ2-5; TRBD1 aligns across 8 bases. The V gene end was trimmed by 4 bases and the J gene end by 5 bases; junction bases not matched to a gene: 3. This CDR3 comprises 13 residues. The germline gives CDR1 MNHEY, CDR2 SMNVEV (reference sequence). The chain's CDR3 is CASSWTGSETQYF. DNA for the CDR3: TGTGCCAGCAGTTGGACAGGGTCGGAGACCCAGTACTTC.

The chain couples TRBV7-2 to TRBJ2-5; D possibly corresponds to TRBD2 (5 bases). Germline CDR1 SGHTA, CDR2 FQGNSA. CDR3 length equals 14 residues. V was trimmed by 7 bases and J by 5 bases, leaving 17 bases between them. The CDR3 loop is CASTQGSAEETQYF. The CDR3 region has the DNA TGTGCCAGCACCCAAGGGAGCGCTGAGGAGACCCAGTACTTC.

The CDR3 bases are TGTGCCAGCAGCGTAAGGCCGGGACAGGGTTCCCACGAGCAGTACTTC. Translated, it gives CASSVRPGQGSHEQYF. This chain joins TRBV9 and TRBJ2-7; TRBD1 aligns across 9 bases. J lost 5 bases, V lost 1 base, and 10 bases had no gene match. Germline V gives CDR1 SGDLS, CDR2 YYNGEE. CDR3 length: 16 residues. Based on the CDR3 plus reference TRBV9 and TRBJ2-7, the full variable domain is DSGVTQTPKHLITATGQRVTLRCSPRSGDLSVYWYQQSLDQGLQFLIQYYNGEERAKGNILERFSAQQFPDLHSELNLSSLELGDSALYFCASSVRPGQGSHEQYFGPGTRLTVT.

This clone is judged medium-sized. The chain joins TRBV7-6 to TRBJ2-1; TRBD2 is a possible D gene (5 bases). Deletions cut 3 bases from V and 0 bases from J, with 12 bases between. In germline, CDR1 is SGHVS, CDR2 FNYEAQ. There are 16 residues in the CDR3. The CDR3 loop is CASSFVTGDSYNEQFF. CDR3 nucleotides: TGTGCCAGCAGCTTTGTAACCGGGGACTCCTACAATGAGCAGTTCTTC.

The rearrangement links TRBV9 to TRBJ1-6; D is perhaps TRBD1 (6 bases). Germline V gives CDR1 SGDLS, CDR2 YYNGEE. The CDR3 runs to 13 residues. V lost 3 bases, J lost 7 bases, and 8 bases lay in between. The CDR3 DNA is TGTGCCAGCAGCGCAGGGGAAAATTCACCCCTCCACTTT. Its translation: CASSAGENSPLHF.

This chain uses TRBV5-1 with TRBJ2-5; 10 bases line up with TRBD1. The better agreement between TRBJ2-7 and the DNA end casts doubt on the J call. The CDR3 runs 13 residues. The V gene's germline CDR1 is SGHRS and CDR2 YFSETQ. CDR3 coding DNA: TGCGCCAGCAGCCGGGACAGGGGAGGCGAGCAGTACTTC. Protein product: CASSRDRGGEQYF.

This chain links TRBV13 with TRBJ2-7, with 8 bases aligning to TRBD1. The germline V gene has CDR1 PRHDT and CDR2 FYEKMQ (reference sequence). This CDR3 region has 17 residues. V lost 4 bases and J lost 5; bases outside the gene matches: 16. This chain's CDR3 is CASSSGVFQGATDEQYF. In nucleotides, the CDR3 is TGTGCCAGCAGCTCTGGTGTGTTCCAGGGGGCGACGGACGAGCAGTACTTC.

The CDR3 DNA follows: TGTGCCAGCAGCCGGAGTGGGAGCAATCAGCCCCAGCATTTT. Its translation is CASSRSGSNQPQHF. The chain couples TRBV11-1 to TRBJ1-5; D is unclear. This CDR3 comprises 14 residues. The germline V gene has CDR1 SGHAT and CDR2 FQDESV (reference sequence). The germline V and J ends were trimmed by 5 bases and 1 base, with 9 bases remaining between them.

This chain links TRBV28 with TRBJ2-1; 13 bases are shared with TRBD2. Germline trimming cut 7 bases from V and 6 bases from J; bases unmatched to any gene: 9. This CDR3 spans 16 amino acids. The germline V gene has CDR1 MDHEN and CDR2 SYDVKM. This CDR3 is CASNFPRTSGGNEQFF. The CDR3 nucleotides read TGTGCCAGCAACTTTCCCCGGACTAGCGGGGGCAATGAGCAGTTCTTC.

The chain combines TRBV5-5 with TRBJ1-4, with 9 bases lining up with TRBD1. This CDR3 region has 14 residues. CDR1 is SGHKS, CDR2 YYEKEE, per germline (reference sequence). V lost 4 bases, J lost 7 bases, and 5 bases stayed unmatched. The DNA of the CDR3 is TGTGCCAGCAGCACAGGACAGGGGAGTGAAAAACTGTTTTTT. Translation: CASSTGQGSEKLFF.

The chain is built from TRBV7-2 and TRBJ1-1; possible D gene TRBD1, 5 bases. CDR3 length: 12 residues. Per germline, CDR1 SGHTA and CDR2 FQGNSA. V was trimmed by 3 bases and J by 8 bases, leaving 10 bases between them. CDR3 DNA sequence: TGTGCCAGCAGCTTTGACAGACCCGAAGCTTTCTTT. This translates into CASSFDRPEAFF.

The CDR3 here is CASSKDRVNTEAFF. DNA of the CDR3: TGTGCCAGCAGCAAAGACAGGGTCAACACTGAAGCTTTCTTT. The chain recombines TRBV11-2 with TRBJ1-1; TRBD1 matches at 7 bases. The CDR3 has 14 amino acids. Trimming at V came to 5 bases and at J to 2 bases, leaving 5 bases not matched to a gene. CDR1 is SGHAT and CDR2 is FQNNGV in the germline V gene.

The gene calls are TRBV27 and TRBJ1-1, with 8 bases matching TRBD1. The germline V gene has CDR1 MNHEY and CDR2 SMNVEV (reference sequence). Losses at the gene ends were 8 bases for V and 0 bases for J; bases not matched to a gene: 14. There are 17 residues in the CDR3. The CDR3 region has the DNA TGTGCCAGCCCCGCGGAGGCCAGGGGGCCGTTGAACACTGAAGCTTTCTTT. Translating it yields CASPAEARGPLNTEAFF.

This clone was found a few times. The gene calls are TRBV27 and TRBJ1-1; D is possibly TRBD1 (5 bases). The CDR3 consists of 16 residues. The V gene's germline CDR1 is MNHEY and CDR2 SMNVEV (reference sequence). V was cut by 6 bases and J by 1 base, with 18 bases left in between. DNA for the CDR3: TGTGCCAGCAGGCGTACCCCCCAGGGCTGGAACACTGAAGCTTTCTTT. This codes for CASRRTPQGWNTEAFF.

The chain combines TRBV19 with TRBJ2-1, with TRBD2 matching over 10 bases. CDR1 LNHDA and CDR2 SQIVND come from the germline V gene (reference sequence). The V segment lost 6 bases and the J segment 6 bases; nucleotides outside the gene matches: 5. CDR3 length: 14 amino acids. The CDR3 nucleotides are TGTGCCAGTAGCTCAGCGGGAGGGCCCAATGAGCAGTTCTTC. As protein: CASSSAGGPNEQFF. Looking up the rest from reference TRBV19 and TRBJ2-1 gives the full variable domain: DGGITQSPKYLFRKEGQNVTLSCEQNLNHDAMYWYRQDPGQGLRLIYYSQIVNDFQKGDIAEGYSVSREKKESFPLTVTSAQKNPTAFYLCASSSAGGPNEQFFGPGTRLTVL.

This clone has only a few counts. Written as DNA, the CDR3 is TGTGCCAGCAGTTACTCACCGGGACTGGAGCATCAGCCCCAGCATTTT. Amino acid sequence: CASSYSPGLEHQPQHF. V is TRBV6-5 and J is TRBJ1-5; a possible D gene is TRBD1 (5 bases). Germline lookup yields CDR1 MNHEY and CDR2 SVGAGI. V was pared by 0 bases and J by 5 bases, with 14 bases between. The CDR3 loop spans 16 amino acids.

CDR3 region: CASSLGALNSNQPQHF. Here the CDR3 DNA reads TGTGCCAGCAGTTTAGGGGCGCTCAATAGCAATCAGCCCCAGCATTTT. The chain carries TRBV27 and TRBJ1-5; possibly TRBD1 for D (5 bases). Germline V gene data show CDR1 as MNHEY and CDR2 as SMNVEV (reference sequence). Trimming took off 2 bases at V and 0 bases at J, with 11 bases between the two ends. The CDR3 runs 16 residues.

The V call is TRBV2, the J call TRBJ1-1; a possible D gene is TRBD1 (5 bases). Trimming stripped 3 bases from V and 3 bases from J, with 8 bases between. The CDR3 is 13 amino acids. Germline V lookup: CDR1 SNHLY, CDR2 FYNNEI. This CDR3 reads CASSEDKHTEAFF. CDR3 DNA sequence: TGTGCCAGCAGTGAGGACAAACACACTGAAGCTTTCTTT.

The genes are TRBV7-2 and TRBJ2-4; D is possibly TRBD1 (6 bases). Germline CDR1 and CDR2: SGHTA and FQGNSA. This CDR3 has 16 amino acids. The V end lost 4 bases, the J end lost 1 base, and 14 bases lay between the germline ends. DNA for the CDR3: TGTGCCAGCAGCTGGTCAGGGGCGGGTGCCAAAAACATTCAGTACTTC. This translates into CASSWSGAGAKNIQYF.

This chain connects TRBV7-8 to TRBJ1-3; D may be TRBD1 (5 bases). The CDR3 totals 16 residues. The V end lost 5 bases, the J end lost 3 bases, and 17 bases lay between the germline ends. Per germline, CDR1 SGHVS and CDR2 FQNEAQ. DNA for the CDR3: TGTGCCAGCAGCCACAGGCGTGGGGTCCGTGGAAACACCATATATTTT. The encoded protein is CASSHRRGVRGNTIYF.

The CDR3 spells CASSFVNQPQHF. In nucleotides, the CDR3 is TGTGCCAGCAGTTTCGTCAATCAGCCCCAGCATTTT. The V gene is TRBV27, the J gene TRBJ1-5, with D unresolved. Per germline, CDR1 MNHEY and CDR2 SMNVEV (reference sequence). The CDR3 has 12 amino acids. Trimming pared 3 bases from V and 3 bases from J, leaving 3 bases between.

The rearrangement uses TRBV9 and TRBJ2-2, with D perhaps TRBD2 (5 bases). The CDR3 is 15 amino acids. The V end was cut by 3 bases, the J end by 1 base, with 10 bases between. Looked up from germline, CDR1 is SGDLS and CDR2 is YYNGEE. DNA of the CDR3: TGTGCCAGCAGCGGCCGGGATCGGAACACCGGGGAGCTGTTTTTT. As protein: CASSGRDRNTGELFF.

The chain is built from TRBV6-6 and TRBJ2-2, with TRBD1 matching over 7 bases. Germline CDR1 reads MNHNY; CDR2 reads SVGAGI (reference sequence). CDR3 length: 14 amino acids. Trimming took 6 bases from V and 5 from J; bases not matched to a gene: 6. CDR3 residues: CASRFDRDTGELFF. CDR3 bases: TGTGCCAGCAGATTCGACAGGGATACCGGGGAGCTGTTTTTT.